This TCR beta chain came from a study of blood T cell repertoires in COVID-19. Turning to the study itself: Samples came from the United States, Italy and Spain, spanning acute and convalescent COVID-19.

Per the original methods: For nucleated cells, counts were estimated from reference gene primer amplification. TCRdb's table, derived via immunoSEQ multiplex PCR, lists solely in-frame clones and lacks some. V and J calls and clone size are copied from that table; D and trimming were computed from the DNA. The sample lists about 190,000 clones; roughly 84% were seen once. Per the germline V gene, CDR1 is KGHDR and CDR2 is SFDVKD. Trimming stripped 5 bases from V and 2 bases from J, with 11 bases between. CDR3 length equals 14 residues. The gene calls are TRBV24-1 and TRBJ2-5; maybe TRBD1 (5 bases). Sequencing used peripheral blood. This TCR came from a woman aged 80 or over with active or convalescent COVID-19. The CDR3 sequence: CATSGRTTQETQYF. CDR3 nucleotides: TGTGCCACCAGTGGCAGGACAACGCAAGAGACCCAGTACTTC.